The clone carrying this T cell receptor (beta chain) was seen repeatedly, ten times or more. The antigen is undetermined. Exclusions: uncontrolled infection, other autoimmune disease, pregnancy, lactation. This specimen comes from a study of T cells in Graves' hyperthyroidism and ophthalmopathy. This CDR3 is built from 17 residues. CDR1 and CDR2 (germline): SGHTA, FQGNSA. Trimming at V came to 0 bases and at J to 10 bases, leaving 14 bases not matched to a gene. General study results and limits: Most thyroid clonotypes with frequency above 0.001 were detected in blood. Separation of ophthalmopathy from stable hyperthyroidism was achieved by a 13 V-J model.

The investigators amplified TCR beta CDR3 regions from RNA transcripts. First-round RT-PCR with HTBI primers amplified the TCR CDR3 region. Each CDR3 protein is one row after TCRdb ran MiXCR on the multiplex PCR reads. The table shows around 190,000 distinct CDR3 sequences, with around 16% occurring only once. The V gene is TRBV7-2, the J gene TRBJ2-1; 8 bases line up with TRBD2. The source is a woman aged 50 to 65 with Graves' hyperthyroidism. Specimen: blood. The CDR3 is CASSLALTGRASGEQFF. DNA of the CDR3: TGTGCCAGCAGCTTAGCGCTAACCGGGAGGGCCTCAGGGGAGCAGTTCTTC.